This T cell receptor beta chain was documented in a study of T cell repertoires in cytomegalovirus infection. About the study: Both CMV infection and a matching HLA type were indicated by public TCR beta signatures. Study conclusions and caveats: HLA-C-restricted, CMV-specific TCR beta clonotypes were dominant ex vivo.

TCRdb ran MiXCR on the reads and lists one entry per CDR3 protein. Seen here are about 400,000 distinct CDR3 sequences, about a sixth observed once, and the top ten hold less than 9.5%. This CDR3 comprises 16 residues. The germline V gene has CDR1 MGHRA and CDR2 YSYEKL. V was clipped by 4 bases and J by 5 bases; unmatched bases: 5. This clonotype has more than one count but fewer than ten. Its target is not known. The source material was PBMCs. This chain joins TRBV4-1 and TRBJ2-5; 15 bases are shared with TRBD2. This receptor was obtained from a human donor in good health (CMV status not recorded). Some clones in this sample may be carry-over from other donors' samples. This CDR3 reads CASSLRTSGGDETQYF. DNA for the CDR3: TGCGCCAGCAGCCTGCGGACTAGCGGGGGGGATGAGACCCAGTACTTC.